One and the same sample provided the 3 T cell receptor beta chains below, sequenced in a study of T cells after yellow fever vaccination. MiXCR was run by TCRdb on the 5' RACE reads, yielding one entry per CDR3 protein. The sample carries 50,000 or so distinct CDR3 sequences, about 6.6% recorded once. This specimen consisted of CD8+ T cells sorted from PBMCs, obtained on the day of the first yellow fever vaccination. The receptors were sampled from a man younger than 35 who received the YFV17D yellow fever vaccine.

This clonotype was seen repeatedly, ten times or more. The chain couples TRBV4-1 to TRBJ2-7; 7 nucleotides align to TRBD1. J gave up 6 bases and V 3 bases, and 11 bases lay outside the gene matches. The CDR3 spans 15 residues. Germline V gene data show CDR1 as MGHRA and CDR2 as YSYEKL. CDR3 coding DNA: TGCGCCAGCAGCCAGCGTGGGACAGAGACAGGCGAGCAGTACTTC. Its translation: CASSQRGTETGEQYF.

The J gene is TRBJ1-3, the V gene TRBV5-1; 8 nucleotides align to TRBD1. V shed 2 bases and J 3 bases; nucleotides not matched to a gene: 4. The CDR3 is 15 amino acids. Germline V lookup: CDR1 SGHRS, CDR2 YFSETQ. The CDR3: CASSFRGPRGNTIYF. As DNA, the CDR3 is TGCGCCAGCAGCTTCAGGGGGCCTCGTGGAAACACCATATATTTT.

This clonotype was found many times. This chain joins TRBV24-1 and TRBJ1-1; D may be TRBD1 (5 bases). Germline CDR1 and CDR2: KGHDR and SFDVKD. The ends were cut back, 3 bases at V and 7 bases at J, with 11 bases in the middle. The CDR3 totals 13 residues. The chain's CDR3 is CATSDPRQNEAFF. For the CDR3, the DNA is TGTGCCACCAGTGATCCTAGACAGAATGAAGCTTTCTTT.